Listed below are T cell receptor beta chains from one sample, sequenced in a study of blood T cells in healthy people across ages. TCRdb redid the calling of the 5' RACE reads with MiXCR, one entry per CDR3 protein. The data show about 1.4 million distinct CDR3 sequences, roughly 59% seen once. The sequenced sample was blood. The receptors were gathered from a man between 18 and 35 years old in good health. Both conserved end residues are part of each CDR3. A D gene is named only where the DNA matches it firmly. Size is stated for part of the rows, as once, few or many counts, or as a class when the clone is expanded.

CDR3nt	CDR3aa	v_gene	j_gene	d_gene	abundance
TGTGCCATCAGTGAGGGGACCTTAGGCTACGGTACGCAGTATTTT	CAISEGTLGYGTQYF	TRBV10-3	TRBJ2-3	-	-
TGTGCCAGCAGTTTACCCCACACAGGGTTCGGCTCCTACGCGCAGTACTTC	CASSLPHTGFGSYAQYF	TRBV28	TRBJ2-7	-	-
TGTGCCACCAGCAGAGAAGCGACAGGGGAGGGCCAGTACTTC	CATSREATGEGQYF	TRBV15	TRBJ2-7	-	-
TGTGCCAGCAGGGGACAGCCTAATCAGCCCCAGCATTTT	CASRGQPNQPQHF	TRBV12-3/TRBV12-4	TRBJ1-5	TRBD1	-
TGCGCCAGCAGGGATAGCGGGGGGCCTGAAGAGACGCAGTATTTT	CASRDSGGPEETQYF	TRBV10-1	TRBJ2-3	TRBD2	-
TGCAGCGTTGATGGGGATTCCCGGTATGGCTACACCTTC	CSVDGDSRYGYTF	TRBV29-1	TRBJ1-2	-	few
TGCAGTGCTAGAGGACAGGGGAGGGATCAGCCCCAGCATTTT	CSARGQGRDQPQHF	TRBV20-1	TRBJ1-5	TRBD1	-
TGCAGCGCCGGGTCGGGGCTCACTGAAGCTTTCTTT	CSAGSGLTEAFF	TRBV29-1	TRBJ1-1	-	few
TGCAGTGCTCCCCACCACTTCTCCTACGAGCAGTACTTC	CSAPHHFSYEQYF	TRBV20-1	TRBJ2-7	-	-
TGTGCCAGCAGCTCCTTGCGCGGACAGTTGGATGGCTACACCTTC	CASSSLRGQLDGYTF	TRBV7-9	TRBJ1-2	-	-
TGTGCCAGCAGCCGTAAATCGGATCCGGGAGGCGAAAAACTGTTTTTT	CASSRKSDPGGEKLFF	TRBV7-9	TRBJ1-4	-	few
TGTGCCAGCAGTCCCAAGACAACCTACAATGAGCAGTTCTTC	CASSPKTTYNEQFF	TRBV27	TRBJ2-1	-	-
TGTGCCACCAGCAGAGAGCAGGGTTTCACCACAGATACGCAGTATTTT	CATSREQGFTTDTQYF	TRBV15	TRBJ2-3	-	few
TGTGCCAGCAGCTTGGTCGGGCCTGGGATCAATGAGCAGTTCTTC	CASSLVGPGINEQFF	TRBV5-6	TRBJ2-1	-	-
TGTGCCAGCAGCCAAGCCCAGGGGAGGGACTACACCTTC	CASSQAQGRDYTF	TRBV4-2	TRBJ1-2	-	-
TGCAGCGTTGGGGACAGGGGGCAACGTGGGGCCAACGTCCTGACTTTC	CSVGDRGQRGANVLTF	TRBV29-1	TRBJ2-6	TRBD1	-
TGTGCCAGCAGTGACTCGACGGTTTCAGATACGCAGTATTTT	CASSDSTVSDTQYF	TRBV6-2/TRBV6-3	TRBJ2-3	-	-
TGTGCCAGCAGTGAAAAGAATGGACTGACAAATGAGCAGTTCTTC	CASSEKNGLTNEQFF	TRBV25-1	TRBJ2-1	-	few
TGCAGTGCTATAGCGGGAGGACGTCTCCACAATGAGCAGTTCTTC	CSAIAGGRLHNEQFF	TRBV20-1	TRBJ2-1	TRBD2	-
TGTGCCAGCAGCGTAGGGGACAGGGGGGAGAACACTGAAGCTTTCTTT	CASSVGDRGENTEAFF	TRBV9	TRBJ1-1	TRBD1	-
TGCGCCAGCAGCCAACTCGGACAGTCCGCCGATCAGCCCCAGCATTTT	CASSQLGQSADQPQHF	TRBV4-3	TRBJ1-5	-	-
TGTGCCAGCAGCCTGGACTTTTACACCGGGGAGCTGTTTTTT	CASSLDFYTGELFF	TRBV11-2	TRBJ2-2	-	-
TGCAGCGTTGCGGGGGGGTCTACTCAAGAGACCCAGTACTTC	CSVAGGSTQETQYF	TRBV29-1	TRBJ2-5	TRBD2	-
TGTGCCAGCAGCTTAAATAGTGAGCGGTTCTTC	CASSLNSERFF	TRBV7-9	TRBJ2-1	-	-
TGTGCCAGCAGTGAATGGGCCAGTCTAGCCTACGAGCAGTACTTC	CASSEWASLAYEQYF	TRBV25-1	TRBJ2-7	-	few
TGTGCCAGCAGCTTTAATCCCCTCGGGAGCACTGAAGCTTTCTTT	CASSFNPLGSTEAFF	TRBV7-2	TRBJ1-1	-	once
TGCGCCAGCAGCCTGCTTGCGGGAGTGGTTAGTTCCTACAATGAGCAGTACTTC	CASSLLAGVVSSYNEQYF	TRBV7-6	TRBJ2-7	TRBD2	-
TGTGCCAGCGAGGAGCGGGACTACACAGATACGCAGTATTTT	CASEERDYTDTQYF	TRBV11-1	TRBJ2-3	TRBD2	-
TGTGCCAGCAGCCTGGGACAACCCCAACTAGGCGAGCAGTACTTC	CASSLGQPQLGEQYF	TRBV27	TRBJ2-7	-	-
TGTGCCAGCAGCCCCGGATCGGGCGGCTCCTACGAGCAGTACTTC	CASSPGSGGSYEQYF	TRBV9	TRBJ2-7	-	-
TGCGCCAGCAGCCAGGAGACAGGGTATTCGGGCAATGAGCAGTTCTTC	CASSQETGYSGNEQFF	TRBV4-3	TRBJ2-1	TRBD1	-
TGTGCCAGCGAGGATTCGGGACGCCGAACCTACGAGCAGTACTTC	CASEDSGRRTYEQYF	TRBV6-6	TRBJ2-7	-	-
TGTGCCAGCAGCACCCGACAGGGTAATGGCAATGAGCAGTTCTTC	CASSTRQGNGNEQFF	TRBV11-2	TRBJ2-1	TRBD1	-
TGCGCCAGCAGCTTGGCCAATAGAGGGACAGTTAGGTCCTACGAGCAGTACTTC	CASSLANRGTVRSYEQYF	TRBV5-1	TRBJ2-7	TRBD1	-
TGTGCCACCAGTGATCTACAGGGACGCGGGGATGAGCAGTACTTC	CATSDLQGRGDEQYF	TRBV24-1	TRBJ2-5	-	few
TGTGCCAGCAGTTTATTTGGGGGAAGGACTGGCTACGAGCAGTACTTC	CASSLFGGRTGYEQYF	TRBV28	TRBJ2-7	-	few